The rows below give T cell receptor beta chains drawn from one sample of a study of type 1 and type 2 diabetes patients. TCRdb fed the multiplex PCR reads into MiXCR, producing one record per CDR3 protein. The sample has fewer than 300,000 distinct CDR3 sequences; roughly 48% are singletons. What was sequenced was peripheral blood mononuclear cells (PBMCs). The receptor set was obtained from a man younger than 35 with type 2 diabetes. The CDR3 runs from the conserved cysteine through the conserved F or W. Fields, in order: D gene, V gene, J gene, clone size, CDR3 DNA, CDR3 protein. A D gene is named only where the DNA matches it firmly. Clone size is shown for a subset of rows, as once, few, many or a class of expanded clone.

d_call: TRBD1; v_call: TRBV27; j_call: TRBJ2-5; clone_size: .; cdr3_nt: TGTGCCAGCAGTTTCGGGGACAGGGGTAGTGAGACCCAGTACTTC; cdr3_aa: CASSFGDRGSETQYF
d_call: .; v_call: TRBV2; j_call: TRBJ1-2; clone_size: .; cdr3_nt: TGTGCCAGCAGTCGGACAGCTAACTATGGCTACACCTTC; cdr3_aa: CASSRTANYGYTF
d_call: TRBD1; v_call: TRBV12-3/TRBV12-4; j_call: TRBJ1-6; clone_size: few; cdr3_nt: TGTGCCAGCAGTCCTTCCGACAGGGTCTTGAATTCACCCCTCCACTTT; cdr3_aa: CASSPSDRVLNSPLHF
d_call: TRBD1; v_call: TRBV20-1; j_call: TRBJ2-5; clone_size: .; cdr3_nt: TGCAGTGCGTGGGACAGACAAGAGACCCAGTACTTC; cdr3_aa: CSAWDRQETQYF
d_call: .; v_call: TRBV2; j_call: TRBJ1-5; clone_size: .; cdr3_nt: TGTGCCAGCACCCGGTCGGACCACTCAGGGCAGCCCCAGCATTTT; cdr3_aa: CASTRSDHSGQPQHF
d_call: .; v_call: TRBV7-2; j_call: TRBJ2-7; clone_size: .; cdr3_nt: TGTGCCAGCAGCTTATCGGTGGGGGACATCTACGAGCAGTACTTC; cdr3_aa: CASSLSVGDIYEQYF
d_call: TRBD1; v_call: TRBV18; j_call: TRBJ2-7; clone_size: few; cdr3_nt: TGTGCCAGCTCACCGGAGACAGGGATTCCCTACGAGCAGTACTTC; cdr3_aa: CASSPETGIPYEQYF
d_call: .; v_call: TRBV7-2; j_call: TRBJ2-5; clone_size: .; cdr3_nt: TGTGCCAGCAGCTTAGCGGGGGGCGGAGAAGAGACCCAGTACTTC; cdr3_aa: CASSLAGGGEETQYF
d_call: TRBD1; v_call: TRBV14; j_call: TRBJ1-1; clone_size: many; cdr3_nt: TGTGCCAGCAGCCAAGATTTGGAGGGGGCGACTTTCTTT; cdr3_aa: CASSQDLEGATFF
d_call: .; v_call: TRBV18; j_call: TRBJ1-1; clone_size: .; cdr3_nt: TGTGCCAGCTCACCACCGAAACTGAACACTGAAGCTTTCTTT; cdr3_aa: CASSPPKLNTEAFF
d_call: TRBD1; v_call: TRBV2; j_call: TRBJ2-3; clone_size: .; cdr3_nt: TGTGCCAGCAGTGTAGGGACAGGGAAGACAGATACGCAGTATTTT; cdr3_aa: CASSVGTGKTDTQYF
d_call: TRBD2; v_call: TRBV4-2; j_call: TRBJ2-7; clone_size: .; cdr3_nt: TGTGCCAGCAGCCAACTAGCGGAAAGCTCCTACGAGCAGTACTTC; cdr3_aa: CASSQLAESSYEQYF
d_call: TRBD1; v_call: TRBV2; j_call: TRBJ2-3; clone_size: .; cdr3_nt: TGTGCCAGCAGCTTCCGCCCGACAGGGTTGAGAACAGATACGCAGTATTTT; cdr3_aa: CASSFRPTGLRTDTQYF
d_call: TRBD1; v_call: TRBV2; j_call: TRBJ1-5; clone_size: few; cdr3_nt: TGTGCCAGCAGTGTAGCGGACAGGGTTTCCCAGCATTTT; cdr3_aa: CASSVADRVSQHF
d_call: .; v_call: TRBV7-9; j_call: TRBJ1-2; clone_size: .; cdr3_nt: TGTGCCAGCAGCTTCCCTCCTGCCCCTGGCCACACCTTC; cdr3_aa: CASSFPPAPGHTF
d_call: TRBD1; v_call: TRBV30; j_call: TRBJ1-1; clone_size: few; cdr3_nt: TGTGCCTGGAGCGTGACAGGGGCTGAAGCTTTCTTT; cdr3_aa: CAWSVTGAEAFF
d_call: TRBD1; v_call: TRBV10-1; j_call: TRBJ2-3; clone_size: .; cdr3_nt: TGCGCCAGCAGCTTGGTACAGGGGGAAGTAGATACGCAGTATTTT; cdr3_aa: CASSLVQGEVDTQYF
d_call: .; v_call: TRBV6-5; j_call: TRBJ1-2; clone_size: .; cdr3_nt: TGTGCCAGCAGTTACTCTGGGACACCCTATAAAGATGGCTACACCTTC; cdr3_aa: CASSYSGTPYKDGYTF
d_call: .; v_call: TRBV27; j_call: TRBJ2-1; clone_size: .; cdr3_nt: TGTGCCAGCAGTTTCGTAGCGTACAATGAGCAGTTCTTC; cdr3_aa: CASSFVAYNEQFF
d_call: .; v_call: TRBV6-6; j_call: TRBJ2-1; clone_size: few; cdr3_nt: TGTGCCAGCAGTCAGAAAAGGGCCTACAATGAGCAGTTCTTC; cdr3_aa: CASSQKRAYNEQFF
d_call: TRBD2; v_call: TRBV4-1; j_call: TRBJ2-7; clone_size: few; cdr3_nt: TGCGCCAGCAGCCAAGACGGGACTAGCGGGATCGAGCAGTACTTC; cdr3_aa: CASSQDGTSGIEQYF
d_call: .; v_call: TRBV2; j_call: TRBJ2-3; clone_size: .; cdr3_nt: TGTGCCAGCAGCTTAGCGCCAGGAGAAGATACGCGGTATTTT; cdr3_aa: CASSLAPGEDTRYF
d_call: .; v_call: TRBV6-5; j_call: TRBJ1-1; clone_size: few; cdr3_nt: TGTGCCAGCAGTTCGGGACTCGTCACTGAAGCTTTCTTT; cdr3_aa: CASSSGLVTEAFF
d_call: .; v_call: TRBV20-1; j_call: TRBJ1-2; clone_size: .; cdr3_nt: TGCAGTGCTAGTCATCGCGGGGTGTATGGCTACACCTTC; cdr3_aa: CSASHRGVYGYTF
d_call: .; v_call: TRBV7-3; j_call: TRBJ2-3; clone_size: .; cdr3_nt: TGTGCCAGCAGCAACAACAGGGATACGCAGTATTTT; cdr3_aa: CASSNNRDTQYF
d_call: TRBD1; v_call: TRBV7-9; j_call: TRBJ1-6; clone_size: .; cdr3_nt: TGTGCCAGCAGCGACAGGGGGATTTCACCCCTCCACTTT; cdr3_aa: CASSDRGISPLHF
d_call: .; v_call: TRBV7-2; j_call: TRBJ1-1; clone_size: .; cdr3_nt: TGTGCCAGCAGCTTATCGGGGTTTTCAACTGAAGCTTTCTTT; cdr3_aa: CASSLSGFSTEAFF
d_call: TRBD2; v_call: TRBV28; j_call: TRBJ2-3; clone_size: .; cdr3_nt: TGTGCCAGCAGTCTAGCGGGAGTCGGTTTAGATACGCAGTATTTT; cdr3_aa: CASSLAGVGLDTQYF
d_call: .; v_call: TRBV27; j_call: TRBJ2-3; clone_size: once; cdr3_nt: TGTGCCAGCAGTTTCGGAGAGCCCACAGATACGCAGTATTTT; cdr3_aa: CASSFGEPTDTQYF
d_call: .; v_call: TRBV5-4; j_call: TRBJ2-2; clone_size: .; cdr3_nt: TGTGCCAGCAGCTTGGAGTCCGGGTCCGGGGAGCTGTTTTTT; cdr3_aa: CASSLESGSGELFF
d_call: .; v_call: TRBV20-1; j_call: TRBJ2-3; clone_size: few; cdr3_nt: TGCAGTGCTAGTCGAAGCCTAGGGTTAACAGATACGCAGTATTTT; cdr3_aa: CSASRSLGLTDTQYF
d_call: .; v_call: TRBV29-1; j_call: TRBJ2-7; clone_size: few; cdr3_nt: TGCAGCGTTGTTGGATGGTCCGAGCAGTACTTC; cdr3_aa: CSVVGWSEQYF
d_call: TRBD1; v_call: TRBV30; j_call: TRBJ1-2; clone_size: .; cdr3_nt: TGTGCCTGGAGTGTACTCACGGCAGGGGGCTATGGCTACACCTTC; cdr3_aa: CAWSVLTAGGYGYTF
d_call: .; v_call: TRBV7-2; j_call: TRBJ1-2; clone_size: many; cdr3_nt: TGTGCCAGCAGAGGAGGGTCTGGTGGCTACACCTTC; cdr3_aa: CASRGGSGGYTF
d_call: .; v_call: TRBV30; j_call: TRBJ2-1; clone_size: .; cdr3_nt: TGTGCCTGGAGTTTAGACGGAAGGCGGGGTAATGAGCAGTTCTTC; cdr3_aa: CAWSLDGRRGNEQFF
d_call: .; v_call: TRBV7-9; j_call: TRBJ2-1; clone_size: .; cdr3_nt: TGTGCCAGCAGCTTTCCTAACGTCGGGGAGCAGTTCTTC; cdr3_aa: CASSFPNVGEQFF
d_call: TRBD2; v_call: TRBV6-1; j_call: TRBJ2-3; clone_size: few; cdr3_nt: TGTGCCAGCAGTGAAGCAGATGGAGGAGCGGGAGGGAGCACAGATACGCAGTATTTT; cdr3_aa: CASSEADGGAGGSTDTQYF
d_call: .; v_call: TRBV6-5; j_call: TRBJ2-7; clone_size: .; cdr3_nt: TGTGCCAGCAGTTACTCCCCGGACGGCTCCTACGAGCAGTACTTC; cdr3_aa: CASSYSPDGSYEQYF
d_call: TRBD1; v_call: TRBV3-1; j_call: TRBJ2-7; clone_size: once; cdr3_nt: TGTGCCAGCAGCCCCCAATGGACAGGGACGAACGAGCAGCACTTC; cdr3_aa: CASSPQWTGTNEQHF
d_call: TRBD2; v_call: TRBV4-1; j_call: TRBJ2-7; clone_size: .; cdr3_nt: TGCGCCAGCAGCCAAGGATCCTCCGGAGCGGGGGGGTTGTACGAGCAGTACTTC; cdr3_aa: CASSQGSSGAGGLYEQYF
d_call: .; v_call: TRBV7-2; j_call: TRBJ2-1; clone_size: .; cdr3_nt: TGTGCCAGCAGCTTAGCGGCGGGGAGCTCCTACAATGAGCAGTTCTTC; cdr3_aa: CASSLAAGSSYNEQFF
d_call: .; v_call: TRBV20-1; j_call: TRBJ2-1; clone_size: few; cdr3_nt: TGCAGTGGAACGAAGAGGGGGGGGCACCAGAACAATGAGCAGTTCTTC; cdr3_aa: CSGTKRGGHQNNEQFF
d_call: TRBD1; v_call: TRBV20-1; j_call: TRBJ2-1; clone_size: .; cdr3_nt: TGCAGTGCTAGAGCGGGACAGAGCACCAGTGAGCAGTTCTTC; cdr3_aa: CSARAGQSTSEQFF
d_call: TRBD2; v_call: TRBV7-2; j_call: TRBJ2-1; clone_size: few; cdr3_nt: TGTGCCAGCAGCTTAGGGCGGTCAGTGGGAGGGCAATATGAGCAGTTCTTC; cdr3_aa: CASSLGRSVGGQYEQFF
d_call: TRBD2; v_call: TRBV7-9; j_call: TRBJ2-1; clone_size: .; cdr3_nt: TGTGCCAGCACCCATTGGCTAGCGGGGGGGCCAGTCGAGCAGTTCTTC; cdr3_aa: CASTHWLAGGPVEQFF